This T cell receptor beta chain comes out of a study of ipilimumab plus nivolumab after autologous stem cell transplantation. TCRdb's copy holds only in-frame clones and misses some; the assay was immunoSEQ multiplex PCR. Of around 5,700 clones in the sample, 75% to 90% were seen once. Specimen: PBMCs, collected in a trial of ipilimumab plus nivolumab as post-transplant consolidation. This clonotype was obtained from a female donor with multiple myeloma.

The CDR3 nucleotides are TGTGCCATCAGTAGCGGGACCTACGAGCAGTACTTC. Its protein product is CAISSGTYEQYF. This rearrangement joins TRBV10-3 to TRBJ2-7, with 7 bases matching TRBD2. The trim removed 5 bases at V and 2 bases at J, leaving 0 bases unmatched. The CDR3 is 12 residues long. Looked up from germline, CDR1 is ENHRY and CDR2 is SYGVKD.